This T cell receptor beta chain was identified in a study of chemoradiotherapy in HPV16-positive cancers. CDR3 length equals 13 residues. V lost 0 bases to trimming and J lost 9 bases, with 11 bases between them. CDR1 and CDR2 from the germline V gene are LGHNA and YNFKEQ. The assay was immunoSEQ multiplex PCR, and TCRdb's table has in-frame clones only and misses some. This table holds several thousand clones, about 86% found once. This clonotype was obtained from a human donor with HPV-associated anogenital cancer. The chain joins TRBV4-2 to TRBJ1-1, with D possibly matching TRBD1 (6 bases). Sequences were derived from tumor tissue, sampled from a patient who underwent chemoradiotherapy. CDR3 in amino acids: CASSQENRGQAFF. The CDR3 DNA reads as TGTGCCAGCAGCCAAGAGAACCGGGGGCAAGCTTTCTTT.